This T cell receptor beta chain was identified in a study of cytomegalovirus exposure and HLA in healthy donors. In the PCR, 60 Vbeta and 13 Jbeta primers were used. Clones were read by immunoSEQ multiplex PCR, and TCRdb kept only the in-frame ones, dropping some. This repertoire includes 130,000 to 150,000 clones. CDR3 length equals 16 residues. The V gene lost 1 base and the J gene lost 7 bases, with 20 bases spanning the gap. Germline assignment: CDR1 SGHTA and CDR2 FQGTGA. The TCR was taken from a man aged 35 to 55 in good health and CMV-seronegative. Sequenced material: PBMCs. The rearrangement links TRBV7-3 to TRBJ2-7; D is possibly TRBD2 (6 bases). CDR3 nucleotides: TGTGCCAGCAGCTTAATTGCGGGGAGGAATGCGGGGGAGCAGTACTTC. It translates to CASSLIAGRNAGEQYF.